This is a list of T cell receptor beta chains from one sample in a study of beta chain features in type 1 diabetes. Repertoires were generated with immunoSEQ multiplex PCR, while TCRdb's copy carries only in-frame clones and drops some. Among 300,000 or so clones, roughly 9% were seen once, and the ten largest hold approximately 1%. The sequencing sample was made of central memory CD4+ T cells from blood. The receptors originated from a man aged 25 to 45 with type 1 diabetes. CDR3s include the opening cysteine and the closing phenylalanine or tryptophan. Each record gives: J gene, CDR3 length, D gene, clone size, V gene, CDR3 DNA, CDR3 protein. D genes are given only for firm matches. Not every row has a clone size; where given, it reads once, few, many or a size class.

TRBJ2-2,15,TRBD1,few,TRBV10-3,TGTGCCATCAGTTCCGGGACAGGGTACACCGGGGAGCTGTTTTTT,CAISSGTGYTGELFF
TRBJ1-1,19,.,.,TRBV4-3,TGCGCCAGCAGCCAAGATCAACTCGGAGGGGCGCGGTTGGGTACTGAAGCTTTCTTT,CASSQDQLGGARLGTEAFF
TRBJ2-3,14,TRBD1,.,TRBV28,TGTGCCAGCAGTTCCGGACAGGGCACAGATACGCAGTATTTT,CASSSGQGTDTQYF
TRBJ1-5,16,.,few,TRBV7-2,TGTGCCAGCAGCTTACAAACCGGGGGCAACAATCAGCCCCAGCATTTT,CASSLQTGGNNQPQHF
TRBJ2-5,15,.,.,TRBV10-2,TGCGCCAGCAGTCCGGGGGGCATCGGTCAAGAGACCCAGTACTTC,CASSPGGIGQETQYF
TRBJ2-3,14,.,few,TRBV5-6,TGTGCCAGCGAACACGCAGTTAGCACAGATACGCAGTATTTT,CASEHAVSTDTQYF
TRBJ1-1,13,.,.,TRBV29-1,TGCAGCGTTGAAACCGGAGGCGGCACTGAAGCTTTCTTT,CSVETGGGTEAFF
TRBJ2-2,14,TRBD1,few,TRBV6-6,TGTGCCAGCAGAAACAGGGGGAACACCGGGGAGCTGTTTTTT,CASRNRGNTGELFF
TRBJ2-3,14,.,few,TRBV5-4,TGTGCCAGCAGCCATGGGGGACGCACAGATACGCAGTATTTT,CASSHGGRTDTQYF
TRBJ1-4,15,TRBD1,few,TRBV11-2,TGTGCCAGCAGCTTATGGACAGGGGAAGGAGAAAAACTGTTTTTT,CASSLWTGEGEKLFF
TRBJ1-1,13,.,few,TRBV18,TGTGCCAGCTCACCACTGGGGGACACTGAAGCTTTCTTT,CASSPLGDTEAFF
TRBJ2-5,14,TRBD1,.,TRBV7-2,TGTGCCAGCAGCTTCTCCGGGACAGTCGGGACCCAGTACTTC,CASSFSGTVGTQYF
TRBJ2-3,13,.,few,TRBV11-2,TGTGCCAGCAGCTTAGATCCGAGGGGTACGCAGTATTTT,CASSLDPRGTQYF
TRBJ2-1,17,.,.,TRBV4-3,TGCGCCAGCAGCCAGATGGGGGATGTGGCCACCTACAATGAGCAGTTCTTC,CASSQMGDVATYNEQFF
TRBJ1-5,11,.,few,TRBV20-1,TGCAGTGCTAGCAGCTTTGGGTCCCAGCATTTT,CSASSFGSQHF